The 17 T cell receptor beta chains in this list originate from one sample, sequenced in a study of T cell responses to AZD1222 COVID-19 vaccine. Measured with immunoSEQ multiplex PCR; TCRdb has only the in-frame clones, and not every one. The sample lists around 150,000 clones; approximately 91% were seen once. The sample here was peripheral blood, taken 28 days after the second AZD1222 dose. These receptors all stem from an adult who received the AZD1222 COVID-19 vaccine.

The chain uses TRBV29-1 and TRBJ1-2; TRBD1 might be the D (5 bases). Germline CDR1 SQVTM, CDR2 ANQGSEA. The ends were cut back, 7 bases at V and 7 bases at J, with 13 bases in the middle. This CDR3 has 11 residues. CDR3 amino acids: CSDGGRVGYTF. CDR3 nucleotides: TGCAGCGACGGCGGCAGGGTTGGCTACACCTTC. Drawing the rest from reference TRBV29-1 and TRBJ1-2, the complete variable domain is SAVISQKPSRDICQRGTSLTIQCQVDSQVTMMFWYRQQPGQSLTLIATANQGSEATYESGFVIDKFPISRPNLTFSTLTVSNMSPEDSSIYLCSDGGRVGYTFGSGTRLTVV.

The chain carries TRBV4-1 and TRBJ1-3, with D possibly TRBD1 on 6 matching bases. The V end lost 3 bases, the J end lost 4 bases, and 16 bases lay between the germline ends. The CDR3 totals 16 residues. Germline assignment: CDR1 MGHRA and CDR2 YSYEKL. CDR3 protein: CASSQAGGQEGNTIYF. CDR3 bases: TGCGCCAGCAGCCAGGCCGGGGGCCAGGAGGGAAACACCATATATTTT.

Only one count was recorded for this clone. J is TRBJ1-1 and V is TRBV15, with 7 bases fitting TRBD1. The CDR3 sequence is 15 residues long. V lost 6 bases to trimming and J lost 7 bases; unmatched junction nucleotides: 14. Germline assignment: CDR1 LNHNV and CDR2 YYDKDF (reference sequence). The CDR3 DNA follows: TGTGCCACCAGGTCCCAGGACAGGCGATCGGGTGAAGCTTTCTTT. Encoded protein: CATRSQDRRSGEAFF.

The V gene is TRBV25-1, the J gene TRBJ2-7; 10 bases line up with TRBD1. Trimming at V came to 4 bases and at J to 3 bases, leaving 6 bases not matched to a gene. Germline V gene sequence: CDR1 MGHDK, CDR2 SYGVNS. The CDR3 runs to 15 residues. The CDR3 coding sequence is TGTGCCAGCAGTGGTTGGGGGGACAGGGGCTACGAGCAGTACTTC. This codes for CASSGWGDRGYEQYF.

This chain uses TRBV30 with TRBJ1-1; D uncertain. CDR3 length: 15 residues. The V gene's germline CDR1 is GTSNPN and CDR2 SVGIG (reference sequence). V lost 0 bases and J 7 bases, leaving 18 bases between the germline ends. CDR3 in amino acids: CAWSVEGRIRHEAFF. The CDR3, as DNA: TGTGCCTGGAGTGTGGAAGGTAGAATTCGCCATGAAGCTTTCTTT.

This clone was observed a single time. This chain uses TRBV7-2 with TRBJ1-5, with 9 bases matching TRBD1. Unmatched junction bases numbered 6, after V lost 1 base and J lost 2 bases. Germline V gene lookup returns CDR1 SGHTA and CDR2 FQGNSA. CDR3 length equals 17 residues. DNA for the CDR3: TGTGCCAGCAGCTTAGGATATCGGACAGGGGGCAATCAGCCCCAGCATTTT. This sequence encodes CASSLGYRTGGNQPQHF.

Concerning this clone itself: This sample includes further DNA sequences coding for the same CDR3. The chain is built from TRBV5-6 and TRBJ1-2; a possible D gene is TRBD1 (6 bases). V was trimmed by 0 bases and J by 0 bases, leaving 6 bases between them. Germline values: CDR1 SGHDT, CDR2 YYEEEE. This CDR3 is 14 amino acids long. The CDR3 region is CASSLDRANYGYTF. CDR3 DNA sequence: TGTGCCAGCAGCTTGGACAGGGCTAACTATGGCTACACCTTC.

The genes are TRBV6-5 and TRBJ2-4; D is undetermined. Germline loops: CDR1 MNHEY, CDR2 SVGAGI. This CDR3 is built from 14 residues. V was shortened by 5 bases and J by 10 bases, with 18 bases between the two germline ends. The CDR3 bases are TGTGCCAGCAGTCAAACGCGGACCAACGGGATTCAGTACTTC. Residues: CASSQTRTNGIQYF.

The rearrangement uses TRBV6-5 and TRBJ1-2; D uncertain. V was trimmed by 8 bases and J by 1 base, leaving 14 bases between them. The germline gives CDR1 MNHEY, CDR2 SVGAGI. This CDR3 is built from 14 residues. CDR3 sequence reads: CASRRGHSNYGYTF. The CDR3 DNA follows: TGTGCCAGCCGGCGCGGCCATAGTAACTATGGCTACACCTTC.

The chain couples TRBV5-1 to TRBJ2-3; TRBD2 agrees at 7 bases. Germline values: CDR1 SGHRS, CDR2 YFSETQ. This CDR3 is 16 amino acids long. V trimming: 4 bases; J trimming: 2 bases; junction bases outside the gene matches: 10. The DNA of the CDR3 is TGCGCCAGCAGCAGAAACGGGGGGTTGCTCACAGATACGCAGTATTTT. It translates to CASSRNGGLLTDTQYF.

The V and J genes are TRBV19 and TRBJ1-2, with 7 bases that match TRBD1. The germline V gene encodes CDR1 LNHDA and CDR2 SQIVND (reference sequence). This CDR3 is 15 amino acids long. Trimming took 7 bases from V and 6 from J; bases not matched to a gene: 14. The CDR3 bases are TGTGCCAGTACCCCGTACGACGACAGGGAGGATGGCTACACCTTC. This codes for CASTPYDDREDGYTF.

The chain employs TRBV5-1 and TRBJ2-1; 10 bases align to TRBD2. The CDR3 has 16 amino acids. Germline V gene data show CDR1 as SGHRS and CDR2 as YFSETQ. V lost 0 bases to trimming and J lost 8 bases; unmatched junction nucleotides: 8. The CDR3 DNA reads as TGCGCCAGCAGCTTGGATAGGCCTAGCGGGAGTTATGAGCAGTTCTTC. Residues: CASSLDRPSGSYEQFF.

CDR3 nucleotide sequence: TGTGCCAGCAGCTCGTCGACAGGGGCCCTGCCAGATACGCAGTATTTT. It translates to CASSSSTGALPDTQYF. The chain links TRBV11-2 to TRBJ2-3; 8 bases line up with TRBD1. J lost 4 bases, V lost 4 bases, and 10 bases had no gene match. The CDR3 sequence is 16 residues long. CDR1 SGHAT and CDR2 FQNNGV come from the germline V gene.

The chain joins TRBV21-1 to TRBJ2-7; the table's D call of TRBD1 was not tested on the DNA. TRBV21-1 is given as a pseudogene. The CDR3 runs 11 residues. CDR3 in amino acids: CASVQGYEQYF. The CDR3 nucleotides read TGTGCCAGCGTACAGGGCTACGAGCAGTACTTC.

The chain joins TRBV4-1 to TRBJ1-3; 7 nucleotides agree with TRBD1. The CDR3 runs to 16 residues. The J segment lost 0 bases and the V segment lost 3 bases, leaving 5 bases of the junction unmatched. CDR1 MGHRA and CDR2 YSYEKL come from the germline V gene. CDR3 region: CASSQDRKLSGNTIYF. CDR3 in DNA: TGCGCCAGCAGCCAGGACAGGAAACTCTCTGGAAACACCATATATTTT.

This chain uses TRBV5-6 with TRBJ1-3, with D maybe TRBD1 (6 bases). Trimming removed 4 bases at V and 4 bases at J, with 15 bases between. The CDR3 is made up of 15 amino acids. Germline V gene lookup returns CDR1 SGHDT and CDR2 YYEEEE. The CDR3: CASSLGTPVGNTIYF. The CDR3 bases are TGTGCCAGCAGCCTAGGGACACCGGTAGGAAACACCATATATTTT.

The chain is built from TRBV27 and TRBJ1-2, with 8 positions matching TRBD1. This CDR3 spans 13 amino acids. Germline V lookup: CDR1 MNHEY, CDR2 SMNVEV (reference sequence). The J segment lost 4 bases and the V segment lost 2 bases, leaving 0 bases of the junction unmatched. The DNA for the CDR3 is TGTGCCAGCAGTTTAGGGACAGGCTATGGCTACACCTTC. This sequence encodes CASSLGTGYGYTF.